Listed here are 10 T cell receptor beta chains from one sample, sequenced in a study of T cell responses to AZD1222 COVID-19 vaccine. Method: immunoSEQ multiplex PCR; TCRdb's copy keeps in-frame clones and lacks some. In the table there are over 110,000 clones, 75% to 90% of which are singletons. The sequenced sample was peripheral blood, obtained on day 0 of AZD1222 vaccination. Every receptor here comes from an adult in good health.

The chain is built from TRBV28 and TRBJ1-2; 7 bases line up with TRBD1. The CDR3 loop spans 14 amino acids. Germline trimming cut 6 bases from V and 4 bases from J; bases unmatched to any gene: 8. Germline V lookup: CDR1 MDHEN, CDR2 SYDVKM. Here the CDR3 DNA reads TGTGCCAGCAGGTTACAGGGGAGAGGCTATGGCTACACCTTC. Residues: CASRLQGRGYGYTF.

This chain connects TRBV24-1 to TRBJ2-1; no reliable D call. CDR1 and CDR2 (germline): KGHDR, SFDVKD. The CDR3 is made up of 12 amino acids. CDR3 DNA sequence: TGTGCGGTCGGATGGGGAATGAATGAGCAGTTCTTC. Protein sequence: CAVGWGMNEQFF.

The V and J genes are TRBV2 and TRBJ1-2; possible D gene TRBD1, 5 bases. This CDR3 spans 15 amino acids. V lost 3 bases and J 2 bases, leaving 13 bases between the germline ends. Germline V CDR1 and CDR2: SNHLY, FYNNEI. The CDR3 sequence: CASSDVRGVNYGYTF. In nucleotides, the CDR3 is TGTGCCAGCAGTGATGTCCGGGGGGTAAACTATGGCTACACCTTC.

This sequence joins TRBV9 and TRBJ2-7; possibly TRBD1 or TRBD2 for D (5 bases each). Germline V gene sequence: CDR1 SGDLS, CDR2 YYNGEE. This CDR3 comprises 16 residues. The V and J ends lost 1 base and 0 bases respectively, with 14 bases between them. CDR3 DNA sequence: TGTGCCAGCAGCGTACAAATCGGGGCCCTCTCCTACGAGCAGTACTTC. Translating it yields CASSVQIGALSYEQYF.

The genes are TRBV28 and TRBJ2-1; no definite D call. V lost 2 bases and J 8 bases, leaving 19 bases between the germline ends. The CDR3 extends over 16 amino acids. Germline assignment: CDR1 MDHEN and CDR2 SYDVKM. The CDR3 nucleotides read TGTGCCAGCAGTTTAATCGTCGGACCAAACGTCGATGAGCAGTTCTTC. Protein: CASSLIVGPNVDEQFF.

CDR3 nucleotides: TGTGCCAGCAGCGTAGGAATCAGGGTCACCGGGGAGCTGTTTTTT. It translates to CASSVGIRVTGELFF. The chain couples TRBV9 to TRBJ2-2; D possibly corresponds to TRBD1 (5 bases). V was trimmed by 0 bases and J by 4 bases, leaving 10 bases between them. The V gene's germline CDR1 is SGDLS and CDR2 YYNGEE. CDR3 length: 15 amino acids.

The chain has TRBV6-1 and TRBJ1-4; 8 bases map to TRBD1. CDR3 size: 16 residues. Germline trimming cut 3 bases from V and 3 bases from J; bases unmatched to any gene: 6. Germline V lookup: CDR1 MNHNS, CDR2 SASEGT. The DNA for the CDR3 is TGTGCCAGCAGTGACCCGAACAGGGGGGCTAATGAAAAACTGTTTTTT. It yields the protein CASSDPNRGANEKLFF.

CDR3 bases: TGTGCCAGCACCAACGGAGTACTAAGGCCTAGCTTCACAGATACGCAGTATTTT. This sequence encodes CASTNGVLRPSFTDTQYF. This rearrangement joins TRBV21-1 to TRBJ2-3; TRBD2 is the table's D call, not checked against the DNA. TRBV21-1 is annotated as a pseudogene. This CDR3 has 18 amino acids.

Here the CDR3 reads CASSYQGSSYNEQFF. As DNA, the CDR3 is TGTGCCAGCAGTTACCAGGGGAGTTCCTACAATGAGCAGTTCTTC. This chain joins TRBV6-5 and TRBJ2-1; tentatively, D is TRBD1 (6 bases). The CDR3 has 15 residues. Germline CDR1 and CDR2: MNHEY and SVGAGI. Deletions cut 2 bases from V and 1 base from J, with 9 bases between.

This clone was seen a handful of times. The chain joins TRBV29-1 to TRBJ1-1, with no clear D. V was pared by 7 bases and J by 0 bases, with 12 bases between. The germline gives CDR1 SQVTM, CDR2 ANQGSEA. The CDR3 totals 13 residues. The CDR3, as DNA: TGCAGCGGCAGCACCACCATGAACACTGAAGCTTTCTTT. Its translation is CSGSTTMNTEAFF.